Presented here are 3 T cell receptor beta chains from one specimen sequenced in a study of graft-versus-host responses after intestinal transplantation. Only in-frame clones appear in the TCRdb table, and some are missing; sequencing was by immunoSEQ multiplex PCR. The table records some 90,000 clones, 90% of them present only once. No antigens are known for them. The sample was unstimulated CD4+ T cells sorted from spleen or lymph node cells, taken before intestinal transplant. These receptors all come from a human donor who received an intestinal transplant.

J is TRBJ1-3 and V is TRBV28, with 7 bases matching TRBD1. CDR1 is MDHEN and CDR2 is SYDVKM in the germline V gene. With V trimmed by 6 bases and J by 7 bases, 9 bases remained unmatched. This CDR3 spans 14 amino acids. CDR3: CASSRDSSMNTIYF. The CDR3, as DNA: TGTGCCAGCAGCCGGGACAGCTCGATGAACACCATATATTTT.

This clone was found a few times. The genes are TRBV15 and TRBJ2-1; D might be TRBD1 (6 bases). The V and J ends lost 0 bases and 4 bases respectively, with 10 bases between them. The CDR3 has 15 residues. Germline assignment: CDR1 LNHNV and CDR2 YYDKDF (reference sequence). The CDR3 nucleotides are TGTGCCACCAGCAGAGAAGGACAGAGATACAATGAGCAGTTCTTC. Its translation: CATSREGQRYNEQFF.

The rearrangement uses TRBV5-1 and TRBJ1-6, with 9 bases identical to TRBD1. The germline CDR1 and CDR2 sequences are SGHRS and YFSETQ. Trimming cost V 0 bases and J 10 bases; bases outside gene matches: 5. This CDR3 spans 15 amino acids. CDR3 nucleotide sequence: TGCGCCAGCAGCTTGGCGGACAGGGGCCCATCACCCCTCCACTTT. Its protein product is CASSLADRGPSPLHF.